A selection of T cell receptor beta chains follows, all from one sample in a study of T cells after yellow fever vaccination. TCRdb recomputed calls from the 5' RACE reads with MiXCR, one row per CDR3 protein. The table has 65,000 to 90,000 distinct CDR3 sequences, roughly 13% seen once. The sequenced sample was CD8+ T cells not binding an NS4B(214-222) dextramer, sorted from PBMCs, obtained less than 25 days after the first yellow fever vaccination. The receptors derive from a man younger than 30 who received the YFV17D yellow fever vaccine. The CDR3 runs from the conserved cysteine through the conserved F or W.

CDR3: CASSTDVEGGGYTF
V: TRBV13
J: TRBJ1-2

CDR3: CASSHRTGYNEQFF
V: TRBV4-3
J: TRBJ2-1

CDR3: CASSAGTQGTQYF
V: TRBV7-3
J: TRBJ2-5

CDR3: CASSPGAQYEQYF
V: TRBV7-6
J: TRBJ2-7

CDR3: CAISGRQGAYEQYF
V: TRBV10-3
J: TRBJ2-7

CDR3: CASSTPGEKLFF
V: TRBV6-5
J: TRBJ1-4

CDR3: CASSLDVFSAANTGELFF
V: TRBV11-1
J: TRBJ2-2

CDR3: CASSLRTSSYPTQYF
V: TRBV13
J: TRBJ2-3

CDR3: CASSIGTGPYNEQFF
V: TRBV19
J: TRBJ2-1

CDR3: CASSISQGNTEAFF
V: TRBV19
J: TRBJ1-1

CDR3: CSARVGVRNTEAFF
V: TRBV20-1
J: TRBJ1-1

CDR3: CASSPRDRLTYEQYF
V: TRBV9
J: TRBJ2-7

CDR3: CASSLGRGEQYF
V: TRBV27
J: TRBJ2-7

CDR3: CASTPKIEYNEQFF
V: TRBV7-9
J: TRBJ2-1

CDR3: CASSQDRTDTQYF
V: TRBV11-2
J: TRBJ2-3

CDR3: CASSLLRQAGYNEQFF
V: TRBV7-6
J: TRBJ2-1

CDR3: CATSDQPSGGTDTQYF
V: TRBV24-1
J: TRBJ2-3

CDR3: CASSYSLAGGFYGYTF
V: TRBV6-2/TRBV6-3
J: TRBJ1-2

CDR3: CASSQVFGTGQTPLHF
V: TRBV4-3
J: TRBJ1-6

CDR3: CASVTGENIQYF
V: TRBV30
J: TRBJ2-4

CDR3: CARSPGGQHNEQFF
V: TRBV4-2
J: TRBJ2-1

CDR3: CASSGWEAPEKLFF
V: TRBV7-2
J: TRBJ1-4

CDR3: CASSVVEGKGGAYNEQFF
V: TRBV9
J: TRBJ2-1

CDR3: CASSQGEALGTEAFF
V: TRBV4-1
J: TRBJ1-1

CDR3: CASSAGTGQNTEAFF
V: TRBV27
J: TRBJ1-1

CDR3: CASSLPNEKLFF
V: TRBV27
J: TRBJ1-4

CDR3: CASTPSMGPYEQYF
V: TRBV3-1
J: TRBJ2-7

CDR3: CASSFRGRNTDTQYF
V: TRBV7-9
J: TRBJ2-3

CDR3: CASSYSEYSNTGELFF
V: TRBV6-5
J: TRBJ2-2

CDR3: CASSYSEGAGETQYF
V: TRBV6-5
J: TRBJ2-5

CDR3: CASSQGLPSSYNEQFF
V: TRBV14
J: TRBJ2-1

CDR3: CASSFFLTGGQPQHF
V: TRBV12-3/TRBV12-4
J: TRBJ1-5

CDR3: CASSQGGTGRLLHF
V: TRBV4-1
J: TRBJ1-6

CDR3: CASSVYRVWNQPQHF
V: TRBV11-3
J: TRBJ1-5

CDR3: CASSKTLDRDNYEQYF
V: TRBV27
J: TRBJ2-7

CDR3: CASSLGAAGATYEQYF
V: TRBV5-1
J: TRBJ2-7

CDR3: CASNQEASNSPLHF
V: TRBV3-1
J: TRBJ1-6

CDR3: CASSLRTRRDEQFF
V: TRBV11-3
J: TRBJ2-1

CDR3: CASSYTTTNEKLFF
V: TRBV6-5
J: TRBJ1-4

CDR3: CASSQDIKRGSSYNEQFF
V: TRBV3-1
J: TRBJ2-1

CDR3: CASSLVGAATYEQYF
V: TRBV5-1
J: TRBJ2-7